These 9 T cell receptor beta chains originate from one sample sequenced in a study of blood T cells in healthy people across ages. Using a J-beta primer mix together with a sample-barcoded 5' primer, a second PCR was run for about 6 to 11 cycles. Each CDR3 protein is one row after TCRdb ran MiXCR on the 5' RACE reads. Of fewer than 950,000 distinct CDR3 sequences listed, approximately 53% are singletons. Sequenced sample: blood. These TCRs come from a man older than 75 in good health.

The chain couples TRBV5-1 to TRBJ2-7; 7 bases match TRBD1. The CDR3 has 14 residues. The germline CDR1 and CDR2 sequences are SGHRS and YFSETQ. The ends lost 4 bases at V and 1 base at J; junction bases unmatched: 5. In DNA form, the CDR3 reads TGCGCCAGCAGCGCGACAGGGCCATCCTACGAGCAGTACTTC. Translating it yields CASSATGPSYEQYF.

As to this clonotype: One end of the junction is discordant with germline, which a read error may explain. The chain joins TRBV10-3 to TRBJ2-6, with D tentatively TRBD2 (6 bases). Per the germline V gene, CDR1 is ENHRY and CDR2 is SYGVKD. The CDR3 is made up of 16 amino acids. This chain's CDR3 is CASSYEAGSGANVLTF. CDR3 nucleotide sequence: TGTGCCAGCAGTTACGAGGCGGGATCTGGGGCCAACGTCCTGACTTTC.

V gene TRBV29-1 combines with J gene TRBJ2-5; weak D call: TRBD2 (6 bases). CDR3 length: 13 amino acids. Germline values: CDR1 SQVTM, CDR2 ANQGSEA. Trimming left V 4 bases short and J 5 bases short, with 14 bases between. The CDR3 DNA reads TGCAGCGTTGTCGGGAGTAGAGAGGAGACCCAGTACTTC. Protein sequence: CSVVGSREETQYF.

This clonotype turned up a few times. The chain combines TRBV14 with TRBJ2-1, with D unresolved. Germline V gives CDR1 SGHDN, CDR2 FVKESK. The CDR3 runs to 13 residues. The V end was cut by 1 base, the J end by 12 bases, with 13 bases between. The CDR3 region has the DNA TGTGCCAGCAGCCAAGCCCCTACAAGCAGGCAGTTCTTC. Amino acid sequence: CASSQAPTSRQFF.

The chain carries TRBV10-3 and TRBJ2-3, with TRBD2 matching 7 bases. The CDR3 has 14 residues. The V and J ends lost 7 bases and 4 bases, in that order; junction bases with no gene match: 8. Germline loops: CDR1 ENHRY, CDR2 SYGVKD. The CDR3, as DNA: TGTGCCATCAAGAGGGACTACAGCGCAGATACGCAGTATTTT. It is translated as CAIKRDYSADTQYF.

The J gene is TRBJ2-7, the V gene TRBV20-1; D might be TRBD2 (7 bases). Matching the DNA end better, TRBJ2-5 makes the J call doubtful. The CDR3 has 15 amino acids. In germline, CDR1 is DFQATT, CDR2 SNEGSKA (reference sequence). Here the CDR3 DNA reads TGCAGTGCTAGATCCCTGGGGGGGGCCTGGGAGACCCAGTACTTC. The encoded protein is CSARSLGGAWETQYF.

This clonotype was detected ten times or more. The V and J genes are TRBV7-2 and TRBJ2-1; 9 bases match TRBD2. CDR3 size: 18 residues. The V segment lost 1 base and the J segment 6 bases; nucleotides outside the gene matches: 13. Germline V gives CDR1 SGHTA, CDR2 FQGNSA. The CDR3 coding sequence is TGTGCCAGCAGCTTAGTTTCCGGCGGCGGGAGGGCCCGCAATGAGCAGTTCTTC. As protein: CASSLVSGGGRARNEQFF.

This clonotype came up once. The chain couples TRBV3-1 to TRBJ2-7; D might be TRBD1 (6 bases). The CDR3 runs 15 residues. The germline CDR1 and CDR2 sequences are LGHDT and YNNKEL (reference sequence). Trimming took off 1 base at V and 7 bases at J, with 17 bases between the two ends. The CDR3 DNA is TGTGCCAGCAGCCAAGGGACAGTTATACGAGGGGAGCAGTACTTC. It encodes CASSQGTVIRGEQYF.

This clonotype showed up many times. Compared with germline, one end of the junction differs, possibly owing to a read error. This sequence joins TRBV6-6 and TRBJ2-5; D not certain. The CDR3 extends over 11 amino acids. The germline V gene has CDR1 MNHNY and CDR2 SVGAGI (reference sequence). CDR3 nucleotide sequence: TGTGCCACCAGTCCCAGCGAGACCCAGTACTTC. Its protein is CATSPSETQYF.